One sample yielded the 20 T cell receptor delta chains listed below, sequenced in a study of Vδ1+ human thymocytes. Antigens for these TCRs are unknown. RNA was extracted from the cells and then reverse transcribed. Pooled V-gene forward primers with one constant-region reverse primer generated the CDR3 amplicons by multiplex PCR. TCRdb redid the clone calls on the multiplex PCR reads with CATT. In the table there are some 55,000 delta-chain clones, about 15% of which are singletons. Findings of the study overall: Thymic TRG and TRD repertoires appeared highly polyclonal.

Input material: Vdelta1+ gamma-delta thymocytes from the thymus. Subset: FACS-sorted CD3+ TCRalphabeta- TCRVdelta1+ TCRVdelta2- thymocytes. The origin of the receptors is a boy under two years old who had congenital heart surgery.

This clone occurred many times. The same CDR3 can be traced to other DNA sequences in this sample. This chain links TRDV2 with TRDJ1; 9 bases match TRDD3. The germline V gene has CDR1 GEAIGNYY and CDR2 EKD. V dropped 6 bases and J dropped 0; count of bases not matched to a gene: 13. CDR3 length: 17 residues. CDR3 in DNA: TGTGCCTGTCCCCACGGCTGGGGGATGGCCTACACCGATAAACTCATCTTT. The encoded protein is CACPHGWGMAYTDKLIF.

This clone turned up a few times. The rearrangement joins TRDV1 to TRDJ1; 10 bases fit TRDD3. J lost 0 bases, V lost 4 bases, and 29 bases had no gene match. CDR1 is TSWWSYY and CDR2 is QGS in the germline V gene. The CDR3 loop spans 24 amino acids. CDR3 nucleotide sequence: TGTGCTCTTGGGGTCTACGTTCGTACTGGGGGATCCCCTTTCGAGGGAACGTACACCGATAAACTCATCTTT. Translating it yields CALGVYVRTGGSPFEGTYTDKLIF.

The chain links TRDV1 to TRDJ1; 10 nucleotides agree with TRDD3. Germline V gives CDR1 TSWWSYY, CDR2 QGS. The J segment lost 2 bases and the V segment lost 1 base, leaving 25 bases of the junction unmatched. The CDR3 spans 23 residues. CDR3 amino acids: CALGEPPAPSLVLGDPITDKLIF. CDR3 bases: TGTGCTCTTGGGGAACCCCCCGCACCTTCCCTCGTACTGGGGGATCCCATTACCGATAAACTCATCTTT.

The chain is built from TRDV1 and TRDJ1, with 8 bases aligning to TRDD3. V lost 5 bases and J lost 0; bases outside the gene matches: 26. The CDR3 consists of 22 residues. Germline loops: CDR1 TSWWSYY, CDR2 QGS. The CDR3 nucleotides read TGTGCTCTTGGGAGCTCTCTACTCCCGCCTTCTCTGGGGATACTCAACACCGATAAACTCATCTTT. Amino acid sequence: CALGSSLLPPSLGILNTDKLIF.

This clone was detected only a few times. The V gene is TRDV1, the J gene TRDJ1; 11 bases agree with TRDD3. This CDR3 is built from 20 residues. CDR1 TSWWSYY and CDR2 QGS come from the germline V gene. V dropped 0 bases and J dropped 3; count of bases not matched to a gene: 15. The CDR3 DNA reads TGTGCTCTTGGGGAACTTCCAGTTGGGGGATACGGCCCATGTCCCGATAAACTCATCTTT. Translating gives CALGELPVGGYGPCPDKLIF.

The rearrangement joins TRDV1 to TRDJ1; D uncertain. CDR3 size: 17 residues. Germline values: CDR1 TSWWSYY, CDR2 QGS. Trimming took off 7 bases at V and 2 bases at J, with 23 bases between the two ends. CDR3 in amino acids: CALATNLDPPLTDKLIF. CDR3 DNA sequence: TGTGCTCTTGCTACGAACCTCGACCCCCCTTTAACCGATAAACTCATCTTT.

In this sample, this clone turned up a few times. The genes are TRDV1 and TRDJ1, with D hard to call. CDR3 length: 15 residues. Germline V gene data show CDR1 as TSWWSYY and CDR2 as QGS. V was shortened by 3 bases and J by 0 bases, with 11 bases between the two germline ends. DNA of the CDR3: TGTGCTCTTGGGGACTCAGGGAGGTACACCGATAAACTCATCTTT. This sequence encodes CALGDSGRYTDKLIF.

Points on this clone: At the DNA level, this CDR3 is encoded by other sequences in the same sample as well. The genes are TRDV1 and TRDJ1; TRDD3 matches at 12 bases. The germline gives CDR1 TSWWSYY, CDR2 QGS. The CDR3 has 21 residues. With 3 bases clipped from V and 1 base from J, the junction kept 18 bases outside the gene matches. CDR3 nucleotides: TGTGCTCTTGGGGACTACTTCATTCCCACTGGGGGATACATCGGCACCGATAAACTCATCTTT. It encodes CALGDYFIPTGGYIGTDKLIF.

The table lists this clone with a few counts. At one end, the junction sequence differs from germline, possibly due to a read error. The rearrangement joins TRDV1 to TRDJ1; perhaps TRDD3 as D (6 bases). There are 20 residues in the CDR3. Germline V gene lookup returns CDR1 TSWWSYY and CDR2 QGS. CDR3 protein: CALGEYWGSPDGIYTDKLTF. The CDR3 nucleotides read TGTGCTCTTGGGGAGTATTGGGGATCTCCAGATGGGATTTACACCGATAAACTCACCTTT.

This clone was observed a handful of times. The rearrangement joins TRDV1 to TRDJ1; 7 bases map to TRDD3. CDR3 length equals 21 residues. With 0 bases clipped from V and 0 bases from J, the junction kept 19 bases outside the gene matches. Per the germline V gene, CDR1 is TSWWSYY and CDR2 is QGS. DNA for the CDR3: TGTGCTCTTGGGGAACTCTACAGTCCCCCTGTACTGGGGATCAACACCGATAAACTCATCTTT. Its protein is CALGELYSPPVLGINTDKLIF.

The genes are TRDV1 and TRDJ1, with 11 bases fitting TRDD3. This CDR3 comprises 22 residues. After removal of 1 base from V and 0 bases from J, the junction contained 19 bases not matched to a gene. Germline CDR1 is TSWWSYY and CDR2 is QGS. Here the CDR3 DNA reads TGTGCTCTTGGGGAACCCCTTGGGGCTACAATACTGGGGGATATTCACACCGATAAACTCATCTTT. Amino acid sequence: CALGEPLGATILGDIHTDKLIF.

This clone was found a few times. The J gene is TRDJ1, the V gene TRDV1; 9 bases line up with TRDD2. With V trimmed by 3 bases and J by 0 bases, 20 bases remained unmatched. The CDR3 loop spans 21 amino acids. Germline CDR1 reads TSWWSYY; CDR2 reads QGS. CDR3: CALGDLSFLPSGPSYTDKLIF. The CDR3 coding sequence is TGTGCTCTTGGGGACCTGTCCTTCCTACCATCCGGGCCGTCGTACACCGATAAACTCATCTTT.

This clone was observed a handful of times. The chain couples TRDV1 to TRDJ1; 8 bases agree with TRDD3. Trimming at V came to 2 bases and at J to 2 bases, leaving 13 bases not matched to a gene. CDR1 and CDR2 from the germline V gene are TSWWSYY and QGS. This CDR3 is 18 amino acids long. CDR3: CALGEVLRLGDRTDKLIF. The CDR3 DNA reads as TGTGCTCTTGGGGAAGTATTGCGGCTGGGGGACCGAACCGATAAACTCATCTTT.

This clone has only a few counts. This rearrangement joins TRDV1 to TRDJ1; TRDD3 aligns across 10 bases. The CDR3 sequence is 22 residues long. After removal of 3 bases from V and 0 bases from J, the junction contained 22 bases not matched to a gene. Looked up from germline, CDR1 is TSWWSYY and CDR2 is QGS. The CDR3 DNA reads as TGTGCTCTTGGGGACCTCGTACTGGGGGATGCCCTTCTCCGGGTTGACACCGATAAACTCATCTTT. Translated: CALGDLVLGDALLRVDTDKLIF.

This clone has only one observation. The rearrangement links TRDV1 to TRDJ1; 7 bases agree with TRDD3. Germline CDR1 TSWWSYY, CDR2 QGS. This CDR3 has 15 residues. V was clipped by 2 bases and J by 2 bases; unmatched bases: 5. The CDR3 spells CALGEYPGDTDKLIF. As DNA, the CDR3 is TGTGCTCTTGGGGAATATCCGGGGGATACCGATAAACTCATCTTT.

V usage is TRDV1 and J usage is TRDJ1, with 12 bases matching TRDD3. The CDR3 runs 17 residues. With V trimmed by 5 bases and J by 3 bases, 10 bases remained unmatched. The germline CDR1 and CDR2 sequences are TSWWSYY and QGS. CDR3 protein: CALGLKLGDTLSDKLIF. DNA for the CDR3: TGTGCTCTTGGGCTAAAACTGGGGGATACTTTGTCCGATAAACTCATCTTT.

J is TRDJ1 and V is TRDV1; a weak D match, TRDD3 (5 bases). Germline assignment: CDR1 TSWWSYY and CDR2 QGS. The CDR3 contains 18 residues. V dropped 4 bases and J dropped 1 base, with 22 bases sitting between them. DNA of the CDR3: TGTGCTCTTGGGGGCGGCCTCCGGGGGTTCTCTCCCACCGATAAACTCATCTTT. Its translation: CALGGGLRGFSPTDKLIF.

This clone was seen only a few times. The chain is built from TRDV1 and TRDJ1, with a weak D call TRDD2 (5 bases). Germline values: CDR1 TSWWSYY, CDR2 QGS. This CDR3 has 18 amino acids. V was trimmed by 5 bases and J by 1 base, leaving 23 bases between them. CDR3 amino acids: CALGTQSALPIATDKLIF. CDR3 coding DNA: TGTGCTCTTGGGACCCAATCCGCCCTACCTATAGCCACCGATAAACTCATCTTT.

This clone was seen a few times. The V call is TRDV1, the J call TRDJ1; D might be TRDD2 (6 bases). This CDR3 has 15 residues. Germline V gene lookup returns CDR1 TSWWSYY and CDR2 QGS. Trimming took off 5 bases at V and 4 bases at J, with 17 bases between the two ends. CDR3 sequence: CALGSLPEWLDKLIF. The CDR3 bases are TGTGCTCTTGGGTCCCTTCCCGAGTGGCTCGATAAACTCATCTTT.

This clone has more than one count but fewer than ten. The rearrangement links TRDV1 to TRDJ1; 12 nucleotides line up with TRDD3. With 2 bases clipped from V and 7 bases from J, the junction kept 8 bases outside the gene matches. The CDR3 spans 16 residues. The germline CDR1 and CDR2 sequences are TSWWSYY and QGS. The CDR3 coding sequence is TGTGCTCTTGGGGAAAAAACCTACTGGGGGATACTTAAACTCATCTTT. Translation: CALGEKTYWGILKLIF.